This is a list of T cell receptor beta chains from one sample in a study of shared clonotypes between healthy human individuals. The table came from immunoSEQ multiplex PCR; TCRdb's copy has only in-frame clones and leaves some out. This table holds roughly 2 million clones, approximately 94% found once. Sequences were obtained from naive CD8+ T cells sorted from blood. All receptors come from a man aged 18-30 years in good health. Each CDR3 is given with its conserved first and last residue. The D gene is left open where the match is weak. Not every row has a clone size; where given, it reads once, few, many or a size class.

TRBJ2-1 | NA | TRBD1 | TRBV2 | TGTGCCAGCAGTGCACAAACCGGGACAGGTCGATACAATGAGCAGTTCTTC | CASSAQTGTGRYNEQFF
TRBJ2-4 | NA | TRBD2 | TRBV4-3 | TGCGCCAGCAGCCAAGATCACGGGGGGGAGCGCCCAAAGGGGAACATTCAGTACTTC | CASSQDHGGERPKGNIQYF
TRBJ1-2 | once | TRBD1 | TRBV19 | TGTGCCAGTAGCGGACAGGTCCTCTATGGCTACACCTTC | CASSGQVLYGYTF
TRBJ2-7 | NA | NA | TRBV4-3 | TGCGCCAGCAGCCAAACGCGAGCCTACACCCTATACGAGCAGTACTTC | CASSQTRAYTLYEQYF
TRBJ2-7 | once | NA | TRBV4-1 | TGCGCCAGCAGCCCGCGTCAGGGGCCCCTCGAGCAGTACTTC | CASSPRQGPLEQYF
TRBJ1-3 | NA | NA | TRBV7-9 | TGTGCCAGCAGCTTAGCCTCAGGGGCCACTGGAAACACCATATATTTT | CASSLASGATGNTIYF
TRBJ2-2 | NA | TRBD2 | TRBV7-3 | TGTGCCAGCAGCTCCTTCCCGGGGGGCACCGGGGAGCTGTTTTTT | CASSSFPGGTGELFF
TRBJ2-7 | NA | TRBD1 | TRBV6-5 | TGTGCCAGCAGTTACCCGAGACAGGGGGGGTACGAGCAGTACTTC | CASSYPRQGGYEQYF
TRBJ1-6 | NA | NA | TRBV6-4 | TGTGCCAGCAGTGACCCAGGGACGAGGGTTAATTCACCCCTCCACTTT | CASSDPGTRVNSPLHF
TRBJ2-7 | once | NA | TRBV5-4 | TGTGCCAGCAGCTACGCAAATGAAAAGCAGTACTTC | CASSYANEKQYF
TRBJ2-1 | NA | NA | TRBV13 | TGTGCCAGCAGCCCCGGGGGTTCCTCCTACAATGAGCAGTTCTTC | CASSPGGSSYNEQFF
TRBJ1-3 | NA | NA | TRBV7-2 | TGTGCCAGCAGCTTAATCTACAGAGAAGCCGCCAGCTCTGGAAACACCATATATTTT | CASSLIYREAASSGNTIYF
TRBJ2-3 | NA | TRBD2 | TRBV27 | TGTGCCAGCAGTCTCCTAGCGGGGGCCGCGGATACGCAGTATTTT | CASSLLAGAADTQYF
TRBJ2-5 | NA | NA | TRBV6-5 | TGTGCCAGCAGTTACATTGGAACTCAAGAGACCCAGTACTTC | CASSYIGTQETQYF
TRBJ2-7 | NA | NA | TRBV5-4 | TGTGCCAGCAGCTCCCCTGGACTGAGGGACGAGCAGTACTTC | CASSSPGLRDEQYF
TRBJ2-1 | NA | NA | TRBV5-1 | TGCGCCAGCAGCTTGGCCCTCCAGCGGATTTTCGATGAGCAGTTCTTC | CASSLALQRIFDEQFF
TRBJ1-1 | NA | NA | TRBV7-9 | TGTGCCAGCACCCCCCCAGGGCAGGGTTTCATGAACACTGAAGCTTTCTTT | CASTPPGQGFMNTEAFF
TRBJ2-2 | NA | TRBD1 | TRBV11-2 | TGTGCCAGCAGCAAACCGGACAGGGTTAACACCGGGGAGCTGTTTTTT | CASSKPDRVNTGELFF
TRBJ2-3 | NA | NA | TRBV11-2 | TGTGCCAGCAGCTATCCCGGCGACGATACGCAGTATTTT | CASSYPGDDTQYF
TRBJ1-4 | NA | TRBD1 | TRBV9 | TGTGCCAGCAGCGCAGAAGATCCGGGACAGGACGCCTTTAGAGAAAAACTGTTTTTT | CASSAEDPGQDAFREKLFF
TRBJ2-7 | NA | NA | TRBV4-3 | TGCGCCAGCAGCCAGTACACAGGGTGGGACGAGCAGTACTTC | CASSQYTGWDEQYF
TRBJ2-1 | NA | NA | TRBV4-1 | TGCGCCAGCAGCCAAGCGGATGGACATGAGCAGTTCTTC | CASSQADGHEQFF
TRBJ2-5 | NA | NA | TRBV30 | TGTGCCTGGGAACAGGGACCAGAGACCCAGTACTTC | CAWEQGPETQYF
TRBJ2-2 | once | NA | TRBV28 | TGTGCCAGCAGTCTCCTGCCCCCGGTGGGGGACACCGGGGAGCTGTTTTTT | CASSLLPPVGDTGELFF
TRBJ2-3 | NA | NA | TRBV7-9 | TGTGCCAGCAGCTTTGGGGAGTTAGATACGCAGTATTTT | CASSFGELDTQYF
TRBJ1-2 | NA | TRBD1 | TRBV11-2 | TGTGCCAGCAGCTTAGGACAGGGGGGACACTCTAACTATGGCTACACCTTC | CASSLGQGGHSNYGYTF
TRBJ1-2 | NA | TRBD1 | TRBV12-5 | TGTGCTAGTGGTTTGGAAACAGGGGACTCCCGGGGTTCTAACTATGGCTACACCTTC | CASGLETGDSRGSNYGYTF
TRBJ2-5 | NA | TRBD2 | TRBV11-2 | TGTGCCAGCAGCTTAGATCTGGCCAGGGAGGGAGAGACCCAGTACTTC | CASSLDLAREGETQYF
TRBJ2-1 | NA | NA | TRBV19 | TGTGCCAGTAGTATAGTGGGGGTAACGAGTGAGCAGTTCTTC | CASSIVGVTSEQFF
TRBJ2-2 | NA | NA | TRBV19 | TGTGCCAGTAGTATCCATGAGGACAGACCGAACACCGGGGAGCTGTTTTTT | CASSIHEDRPNTGELFF
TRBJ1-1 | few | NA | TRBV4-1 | TGCGCCAGCAGCCCCCCAGGAGGGACTATGAACACTGAAGCTTTCTTT | CASSPPGGTMNTEAFF
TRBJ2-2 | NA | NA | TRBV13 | TGTGCCAGCAGCTTCGGGCACACCGGGGAGCTGTTTTTT | CASSFGHTGELFF
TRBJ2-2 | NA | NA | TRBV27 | TGTGCCAGCAGTTTTTTAAGCGGGGAGCTGTTTTTT | CASSFLSGELFF
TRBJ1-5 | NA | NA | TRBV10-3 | TGTGCCATCAGTGAGAGGGCGGGAGAGTACAATCAGCCCCAGCATTTT | CAISERAGEYNQPQHF
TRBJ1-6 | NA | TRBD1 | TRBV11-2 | TGTGCCAGCAGCCTCGCCTCCGGGACAGTTAATTCACCCCTCCACTTT | CASSLASGTVNSPLHF
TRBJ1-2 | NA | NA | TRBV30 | TGTGCCTGGACTCAAGTTTGGGGCTACACCTTC | CAWTQVWGYTF
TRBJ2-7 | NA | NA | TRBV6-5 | TGTGCCAGCAACGCCGGCTACGAGCAGTACTTC | CASNAGYEQYF
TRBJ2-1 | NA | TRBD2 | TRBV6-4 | TGTGCCAGCAGTGACGCCCTAGCGGGAGTTGATGAGCAGTTCTTC | CASSDALAGVDEQFF
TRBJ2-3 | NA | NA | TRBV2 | TGTGCCAGCAGTGGGACAGTCTTCACAGATACGCAGTATTTT | CASSGTVFTDTQYF
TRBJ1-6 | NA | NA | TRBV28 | TGTGCCAGCAGTGTGACAGTTTATAATTCACCCCTCCACTTT | CASSVTVYNSPLHF
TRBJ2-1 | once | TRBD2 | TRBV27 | TGTGCCAGCAGTTTAGCGGGGGAATGGAATGAGCAGTTCTTC | CASSLAGEWNEQFF
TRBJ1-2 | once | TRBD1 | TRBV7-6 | TGTGCCAGCAGCTTGGGACAGGGGGCTGGTGGCTACACCTTC | CASSLGQGAGGYTF
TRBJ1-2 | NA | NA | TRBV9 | TGTGCCAGCAGGGAACCAGCTAACTATGGCTACACCTTC | CASREPANYGYTF
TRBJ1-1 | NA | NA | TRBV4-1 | TGCGCCAGCAGCCAGGGACATGACACTGAAGCTTTCTTT | CASSQGHDTEAFF
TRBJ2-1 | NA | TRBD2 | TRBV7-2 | TGTGCCAGCAGCCAGCGGGACTTTAGCTCCTACAATGAGCAGTTCTTC | CASSQRDFSSYNEQFF
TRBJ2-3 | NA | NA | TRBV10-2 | TGCGCCAGCAGTGCGGTCAGGGCTAGCACAGATACGCAGTATTTT | CASSAVRASTDTQYF
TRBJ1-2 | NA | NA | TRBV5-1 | TGCGCCAGCAGCTTGGTACTGGACGAAGGCTACACCTTC | CASSLVLDEGYTF
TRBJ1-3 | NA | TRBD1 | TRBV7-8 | TGTGCCAGCAGCGGGACAGGGGGCACTGGAAACACCATATATTTT | CASSGTGGTGNTIYF
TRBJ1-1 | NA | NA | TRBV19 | TGTGCCAGTACCTGGACGGTGAACACTGAAGCTTTCTTT | CASTWTVNTEAFF
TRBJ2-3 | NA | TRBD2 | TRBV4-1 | TGCGCCAGCAGCCCCCGGACTAGCGGACACACAGATACGCAGTATTTT | CASSPRTSGHTDTQYF
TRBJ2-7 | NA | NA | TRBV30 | TGTGCCTGGAGCGGGGAAACTCGCGAGCAGTACTTC | CAWSGETREQYF
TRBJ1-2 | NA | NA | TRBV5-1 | TGCGCCAGCAGCTTGGGACAGAACTTTGACTATGGCTACACCTTC | CASSLGQNFDYGYTF
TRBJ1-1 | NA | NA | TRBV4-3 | TGCGCCAGCAGCCCTTCGGGAGAGGGCGGGGAGTTGAACACTGAAGCTTTCTTT | CASSPSGEGGELNTEAFF
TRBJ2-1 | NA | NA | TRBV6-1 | TGTGCCAGCAGTGAAGGGGTTTTGTGGGGTGGAACCTACAATGAGCAGTTCTTC | CASSEGVLWGGTYNEQFF
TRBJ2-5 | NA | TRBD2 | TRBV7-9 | TGTGCCAGCAGCGACGCCCTGGAACTAGCGGGCGAGACCCAGTACTTC | CASSDALELAGETQYF
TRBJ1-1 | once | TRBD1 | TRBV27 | TGTGCCACCAGACAGGGAGGCACTGAAGCTTTCTTT | CATRQGGTEAFF
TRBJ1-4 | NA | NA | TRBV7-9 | TGTGCCAGCAGCTTAATACCAGGATTAGAAAAACTGTTTTTT | CASSLIPGLEKLFF
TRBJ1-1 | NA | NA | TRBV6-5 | TGTGCCAGCAGTTACGCAACGGGACTTGAAGCTTTCTTT | CASSYATGLEAFF
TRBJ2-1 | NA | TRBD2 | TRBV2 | TGTGCCGGGCGGCGGGGGAGCTCCTACAATGAGCAGTTCTTC | CAGRRGSSYNEQFF
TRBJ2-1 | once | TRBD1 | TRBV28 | TGTGCCAGCAGTTATACTACCGGGACAGGGGACGTAAATGAGCAGTTCTTC | CASSYTTGTGDVNEQFF